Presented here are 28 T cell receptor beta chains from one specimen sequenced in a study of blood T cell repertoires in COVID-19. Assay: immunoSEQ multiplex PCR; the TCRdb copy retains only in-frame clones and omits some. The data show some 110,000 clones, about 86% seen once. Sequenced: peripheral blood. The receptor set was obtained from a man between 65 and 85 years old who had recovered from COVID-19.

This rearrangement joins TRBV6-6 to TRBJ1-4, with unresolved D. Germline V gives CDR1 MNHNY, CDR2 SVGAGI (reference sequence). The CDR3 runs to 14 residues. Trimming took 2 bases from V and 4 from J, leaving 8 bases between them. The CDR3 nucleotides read TGTGCCAGCAGTTACCTTACGGTTAATGAAAAACTGTTTTTT. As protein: CASSYLTVNEKLFF.

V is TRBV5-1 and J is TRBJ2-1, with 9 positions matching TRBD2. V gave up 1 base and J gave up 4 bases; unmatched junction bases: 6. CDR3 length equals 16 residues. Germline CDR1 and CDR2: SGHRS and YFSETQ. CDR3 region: CASSLLAGHRYNEQFF. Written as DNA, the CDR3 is TGCGCCAGCAGCTTGCTAGCGGGACACCGTTACAATGAGCAGTTCTTC.

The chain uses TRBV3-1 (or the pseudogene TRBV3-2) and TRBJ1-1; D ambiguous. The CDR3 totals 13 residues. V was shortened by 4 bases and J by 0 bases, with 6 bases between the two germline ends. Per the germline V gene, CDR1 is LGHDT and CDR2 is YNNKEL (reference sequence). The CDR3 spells CASSPRVNTEAFF. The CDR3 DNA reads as TGTGCCAGCAGCCCTCGGGTGAACACTGAAGCTTTCTTT.

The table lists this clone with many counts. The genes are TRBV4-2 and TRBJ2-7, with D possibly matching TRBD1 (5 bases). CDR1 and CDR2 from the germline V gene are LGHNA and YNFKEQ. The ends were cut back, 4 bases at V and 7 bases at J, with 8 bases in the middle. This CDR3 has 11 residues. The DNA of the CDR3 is TGTGCCAGCAGCCTAAACAGGGAGCAGTACTTC. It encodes CASSLNREQYF.

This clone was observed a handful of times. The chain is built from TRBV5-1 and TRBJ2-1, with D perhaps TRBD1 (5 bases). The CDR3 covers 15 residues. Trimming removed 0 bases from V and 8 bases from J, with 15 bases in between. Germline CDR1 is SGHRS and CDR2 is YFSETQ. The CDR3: CASSLEPGIIYEQFF. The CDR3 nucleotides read TGCGCCAGCAGCTTGGAACCAGGGATAATTTATGAGCAGTTCTTC.

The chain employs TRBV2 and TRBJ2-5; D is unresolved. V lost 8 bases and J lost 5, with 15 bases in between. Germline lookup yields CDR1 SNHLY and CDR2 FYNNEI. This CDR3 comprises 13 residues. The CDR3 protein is CASSDSTAETQYF. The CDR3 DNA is TGTGCCAGCTCCGACTCCACGGCGGAGACCCAGTACTTC. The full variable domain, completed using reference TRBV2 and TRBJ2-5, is EPEVTQTPSHQVTQMGQEVILRCVPISNHLYFYWYRQILGQKVEFLVSFYNNEISEKSEIFDDQFSVERPDGSNFTLKIRSTKLEDSAMYFCASSDSTAETQYFGPGTRLLVL.

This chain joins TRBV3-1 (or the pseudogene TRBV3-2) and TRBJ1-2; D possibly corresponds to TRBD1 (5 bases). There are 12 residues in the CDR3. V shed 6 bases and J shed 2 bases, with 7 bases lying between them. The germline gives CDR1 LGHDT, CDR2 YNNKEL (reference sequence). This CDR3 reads CASSAGNYGYTF. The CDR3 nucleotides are TGTGCCAGCAGTGCAGGGAACTATGGCTACACCTTC.

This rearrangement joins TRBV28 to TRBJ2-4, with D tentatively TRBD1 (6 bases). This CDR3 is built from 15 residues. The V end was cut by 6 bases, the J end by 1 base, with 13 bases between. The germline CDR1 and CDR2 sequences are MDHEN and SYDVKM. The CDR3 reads CASRNTGWAKNIQYF. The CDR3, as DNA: TGTGCCAGCAGGAATACAGGGTGGGCCAAAAACATTCAGTACTTC.

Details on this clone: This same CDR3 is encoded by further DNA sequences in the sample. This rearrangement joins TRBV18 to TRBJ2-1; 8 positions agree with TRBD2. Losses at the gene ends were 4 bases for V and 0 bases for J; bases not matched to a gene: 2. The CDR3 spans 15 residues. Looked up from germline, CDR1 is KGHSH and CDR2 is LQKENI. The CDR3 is CASSLAGGSYNEQFF. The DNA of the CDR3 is TGTGCCAGCTCACTCGCGGGGGGCTCCTACAATGAGCAGTTCTTC.

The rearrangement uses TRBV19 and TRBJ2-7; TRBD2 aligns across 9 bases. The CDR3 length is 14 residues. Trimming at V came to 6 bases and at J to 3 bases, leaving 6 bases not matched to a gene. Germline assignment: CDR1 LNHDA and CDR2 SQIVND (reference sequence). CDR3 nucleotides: TGTGCCAGTAGGAGGTCTAGCGGGGACTACGAGCAGTACTTC. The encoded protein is CASRRSSGDYEQYF.

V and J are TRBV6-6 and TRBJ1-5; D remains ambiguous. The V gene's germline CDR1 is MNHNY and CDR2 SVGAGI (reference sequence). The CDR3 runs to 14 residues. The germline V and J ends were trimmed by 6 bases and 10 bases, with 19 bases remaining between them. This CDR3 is CASSYAGSISPQHF. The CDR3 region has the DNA TGTGCCAGCAGCTACGCAGGTTCTATCAGCCCCCAGCATTTT.

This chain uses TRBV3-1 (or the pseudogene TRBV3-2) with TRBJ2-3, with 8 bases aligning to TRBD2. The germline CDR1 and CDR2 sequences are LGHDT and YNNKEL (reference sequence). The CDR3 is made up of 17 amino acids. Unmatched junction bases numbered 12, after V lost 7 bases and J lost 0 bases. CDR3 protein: CASTRRAGGRSTDTQYF. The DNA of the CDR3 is TGTGCCAGCACCCGAAGGGCGGGGGGAAGAAGCACAGATACGCAGTATTTT.

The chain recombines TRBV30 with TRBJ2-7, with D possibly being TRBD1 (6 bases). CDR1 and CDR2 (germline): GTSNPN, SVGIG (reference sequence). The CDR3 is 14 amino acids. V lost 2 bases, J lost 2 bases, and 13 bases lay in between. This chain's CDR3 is CAWSSWTAPYEQYF. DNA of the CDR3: TGTGCCTGGAGTAGCTGGACAGCTCCCTACGAGCAGTACTTC.

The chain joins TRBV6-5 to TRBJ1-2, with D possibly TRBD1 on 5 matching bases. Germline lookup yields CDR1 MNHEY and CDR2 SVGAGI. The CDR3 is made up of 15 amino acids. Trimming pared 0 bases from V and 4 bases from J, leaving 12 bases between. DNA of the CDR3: TGTGCCAGCAGTTACTCATCCCAGGGAATCTATGGCTACACCTTC. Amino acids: CASSYSSQGIYGYTF.

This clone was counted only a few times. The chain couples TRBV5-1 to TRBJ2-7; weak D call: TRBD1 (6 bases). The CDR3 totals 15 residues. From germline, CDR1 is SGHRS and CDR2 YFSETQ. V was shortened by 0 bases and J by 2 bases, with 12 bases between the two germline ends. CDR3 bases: TGCGCCAGCAGCTTGGTTCAGGGGTCCACCTACGAGCAGTACTTC. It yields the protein CASSLVQGSTYEQYF.

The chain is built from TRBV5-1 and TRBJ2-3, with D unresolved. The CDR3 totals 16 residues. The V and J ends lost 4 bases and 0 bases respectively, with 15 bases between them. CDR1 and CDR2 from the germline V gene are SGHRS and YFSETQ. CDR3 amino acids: CASSEKTRISTDTQYF. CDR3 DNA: TGCGCCAGCAGCGAGAAGACACGGATTAGCACAGATACGCAGTATTTT.

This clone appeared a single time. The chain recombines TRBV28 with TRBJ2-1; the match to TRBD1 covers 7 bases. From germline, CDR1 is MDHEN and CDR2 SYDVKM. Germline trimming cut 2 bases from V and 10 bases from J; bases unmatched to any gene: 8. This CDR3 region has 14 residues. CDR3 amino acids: CASSLQETGFEQFF. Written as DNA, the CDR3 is TGTGCCAGCAGTTTACAAGAGACAGGGTTCGAGCAGTTCTTC.

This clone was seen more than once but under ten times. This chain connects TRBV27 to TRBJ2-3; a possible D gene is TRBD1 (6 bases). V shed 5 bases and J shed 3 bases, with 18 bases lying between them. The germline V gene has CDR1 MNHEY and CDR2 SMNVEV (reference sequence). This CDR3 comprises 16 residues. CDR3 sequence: CASSPLGRGRTDTQYF. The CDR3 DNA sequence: TGTGCCAGCAGTCCGCTGGGCAGGGGTAGGACAGATACGCAGTATTTT.

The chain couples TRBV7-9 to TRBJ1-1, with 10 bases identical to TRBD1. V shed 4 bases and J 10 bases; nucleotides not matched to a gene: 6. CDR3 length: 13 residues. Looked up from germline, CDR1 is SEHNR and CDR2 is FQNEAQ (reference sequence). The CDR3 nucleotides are TGTGCCAGCAGCTCCGGGACAGGGGCTAGAGCTTTCTTT. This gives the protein CASSSGTGARAFF.

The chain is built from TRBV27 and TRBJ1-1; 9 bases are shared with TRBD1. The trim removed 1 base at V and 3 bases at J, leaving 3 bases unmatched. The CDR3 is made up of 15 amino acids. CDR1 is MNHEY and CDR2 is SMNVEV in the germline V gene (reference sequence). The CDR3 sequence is CASSLYGTGHTEAFF. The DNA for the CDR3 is TGTGCCAGCAGTTTATATGGGACAGGGCACACTGAAGCTTTCTTT.

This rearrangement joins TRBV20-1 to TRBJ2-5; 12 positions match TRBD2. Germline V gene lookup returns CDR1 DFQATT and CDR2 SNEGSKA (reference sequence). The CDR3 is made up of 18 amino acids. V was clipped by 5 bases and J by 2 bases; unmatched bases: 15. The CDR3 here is CSAGGVTSGRRGQETQYF. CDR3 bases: TGCAGTGCTGGTGGGGTGACTAGCGGGAGAAGGGGGCAAGAGACCCAGTACTTC.

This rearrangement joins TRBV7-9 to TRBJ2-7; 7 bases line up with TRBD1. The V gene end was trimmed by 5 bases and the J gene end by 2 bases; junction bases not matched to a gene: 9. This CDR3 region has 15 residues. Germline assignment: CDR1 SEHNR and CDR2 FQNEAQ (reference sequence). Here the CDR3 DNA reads TGTGCCAGCAGCGAACCGGGACAGAGAGCCTACGAGCAGTACTTC. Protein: CASSEPGQRAYEQYF. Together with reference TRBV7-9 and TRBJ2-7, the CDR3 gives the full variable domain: DTGVSQNPRHKITKRGQNVTFRCDPISEHNRLYWYRQTLGQGPEFLTYFQNEAQLEKSRLLSDRFSAERPKGSFSTLEIQRTEQGDSAMYLCASSEPGQRAYEQYFGPGTRLTVT.

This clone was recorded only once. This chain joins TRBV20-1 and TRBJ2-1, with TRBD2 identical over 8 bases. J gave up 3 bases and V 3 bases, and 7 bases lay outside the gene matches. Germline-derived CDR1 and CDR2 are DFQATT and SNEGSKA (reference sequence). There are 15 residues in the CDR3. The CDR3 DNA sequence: TGCAGTGCTAGTGAAGGACTAGCTCTCTACAATGAGCAGTTCTTC. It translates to CSASEGLALYNEQFF.

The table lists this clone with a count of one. CDR3: CASSIGETQYF. Written as DNA, the CDR3 is TGTGCCAGCAGTATCGGGGAGACCCAGTACTTC. The rearrangement uses TRBV6-2 or TRBV6-3 and TRBJ2-5; D call uncertain. CDR1 and CDR2 from the germline V gene are MNHEY and SVGEGT. The V gene lost 5 bases and the J gene lost 5 bases, with 6 bases spanning the gap. The CDR3 runs 11 residues.

CDR3 DNA: TGTGCCAGCACCGACCGTGGGACAGGGACGGAGACCCAGTACTTC. Translation: CASTDRGTGTETQYF. The chain uses TRBV28 and TRBJ2-5; the match to TRBD1 covers 9 bases. Germline assignment: CDR1 MDHEN and CDR2 SYDVKM. The CDR3 is made up of 15 amino acids. V was clipped by 7 bases and J by 5 bases; unmatched bases: 11.

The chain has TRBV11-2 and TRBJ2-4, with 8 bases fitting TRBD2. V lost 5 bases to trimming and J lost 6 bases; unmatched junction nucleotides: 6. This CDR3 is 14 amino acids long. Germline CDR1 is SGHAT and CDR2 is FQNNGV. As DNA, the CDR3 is TGTGCCAGCAGCACCCCGGGGGGGACAAACATTCAGTACTTC. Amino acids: CASSTPGGTNIQYF.

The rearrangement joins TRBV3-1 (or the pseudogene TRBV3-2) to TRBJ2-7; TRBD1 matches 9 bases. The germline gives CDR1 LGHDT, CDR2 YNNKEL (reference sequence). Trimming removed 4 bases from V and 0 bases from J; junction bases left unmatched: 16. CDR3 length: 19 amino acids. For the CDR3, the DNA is TGTGCCAGCAGCCCTTTGACAGTCCCCGGACAGGGGACCTCCTACGAGCAGTACTTC. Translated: CASSPLTVPGQGTSYEQYF.

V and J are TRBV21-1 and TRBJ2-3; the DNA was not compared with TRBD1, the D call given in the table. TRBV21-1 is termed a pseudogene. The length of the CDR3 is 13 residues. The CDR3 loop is CASTRQGGDTQYF. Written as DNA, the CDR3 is TGTGCCAGCACCCGTCAGGGTGGCGATACGCAGTATTTT.